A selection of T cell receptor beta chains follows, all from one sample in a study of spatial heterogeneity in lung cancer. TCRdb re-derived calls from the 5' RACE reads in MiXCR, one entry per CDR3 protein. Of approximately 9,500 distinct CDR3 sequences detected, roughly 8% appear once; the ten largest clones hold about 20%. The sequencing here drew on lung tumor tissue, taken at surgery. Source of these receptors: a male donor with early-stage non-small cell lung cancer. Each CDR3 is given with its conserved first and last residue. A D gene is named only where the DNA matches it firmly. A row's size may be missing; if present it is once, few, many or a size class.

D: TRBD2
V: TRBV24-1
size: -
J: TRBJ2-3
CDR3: CATSEGSGGLTDTQYF
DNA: TGTGCCACCAGTGAAGGAAGCGGGGGGTTAACAGATACGCAGTATTTT

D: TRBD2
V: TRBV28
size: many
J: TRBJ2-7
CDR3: CASSPVGLAGGNEQYF
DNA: TGTGCCAGCAGTCCTGTCGGGCTAGCGGGAGGTAACGAGCAGTACTTC

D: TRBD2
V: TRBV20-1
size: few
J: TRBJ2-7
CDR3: CSARTGLANEQYF
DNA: TGCAGTGCTAGAACTGGACTAGCTAACGAGCAGTACTTC

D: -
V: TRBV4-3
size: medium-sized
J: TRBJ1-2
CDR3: CASSHDWQSYGYTF
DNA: TGCGCCAGCAGCCACGACTGGCAGTCCTATGGCTACACCTTC

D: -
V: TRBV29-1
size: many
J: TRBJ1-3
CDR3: CSVEKASSGNTIYF
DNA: TGCAGCGTTGAAAAGGCAAGCTCTGGAAACACCATATATTTT

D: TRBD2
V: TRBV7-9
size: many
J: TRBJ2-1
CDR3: CASSSGRAYNEQFF
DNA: TGTGCCAGCAGCTCCGGGAGGGCCTACAATGAGCAGTTCTTC

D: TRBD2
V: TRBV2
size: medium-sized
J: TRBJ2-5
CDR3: CASRLAGVTQYF
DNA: TGTGCCAGCCGACTAGCGGGAGTTACCCAGTACTTC

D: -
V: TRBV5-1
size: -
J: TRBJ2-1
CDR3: CASSRGYGTASSYNEQFF
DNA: TGCGCCAGCAGCCGGGGATACGGGACCGCGAGCTCCTACAATGAGCAGTTCTTC

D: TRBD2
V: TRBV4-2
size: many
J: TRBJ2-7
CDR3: CASSFGTSGDYEQYF
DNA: TGTGCCAGCAGCTTCGGGACTAGCGGGGACTACGAGCAGTACTTC

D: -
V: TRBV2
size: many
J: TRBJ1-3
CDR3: CASSSGLSGNTIYF
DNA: TGTGCCAGCAGTTCCGGCCTCTCTGGAAACACCATATATTTT

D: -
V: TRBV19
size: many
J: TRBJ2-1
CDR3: CASSRSGMEQFF
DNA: TGTGCCAGTAGTAGGTCTGGGATGGAGCAGTTCTTC

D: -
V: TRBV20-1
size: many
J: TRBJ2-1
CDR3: CSARDRDTEQFF
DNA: TGCAGTGCTAGAGACCGGGACACCGAGCAGTTCTTC

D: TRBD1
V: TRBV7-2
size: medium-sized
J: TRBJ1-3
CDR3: CASSLVPGRGFGNTIYF
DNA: TGTGCCAGCAGCTTAGTACCGGGCAGGGGGTTTGGAAACACCATATATTTT

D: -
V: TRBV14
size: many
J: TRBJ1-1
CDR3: CASSAFGNTEAFF
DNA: TGTGCCAGCAGCGCATTCGGGAACACTGAAGCTTTCTTT

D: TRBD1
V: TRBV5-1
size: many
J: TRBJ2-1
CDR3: CASSTPGTGGTLPNNEQFF
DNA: TGCGCCAGCAGCACACCCGGGACAGGGGGAACCCTTCCGAACAATGAGCAGTTCTTC

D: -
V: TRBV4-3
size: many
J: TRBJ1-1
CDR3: CASSQDLRQGRTEAFF
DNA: TGCGCCAGCAGCCAAGATCTCCGGCAGGGGAGGACTGAAGCTTTCTTT

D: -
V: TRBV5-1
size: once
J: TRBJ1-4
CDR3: CASSLRQNEKLFF
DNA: TGCGCCAGCAGCCTTCGACAGAATGAAAAACTGTTTTTT

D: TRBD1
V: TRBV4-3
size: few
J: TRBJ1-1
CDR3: CASSQVKGANRAFF
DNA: TGCGCCAGCAGCCAAGTGAAGGGGGCCAATCGAGCTTTCTTT

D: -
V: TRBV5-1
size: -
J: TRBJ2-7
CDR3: CASSGGLGTFYEQYF
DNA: TGCGCCAGCAGCGGCGGCCTGGGGACTTTCTACGAGCAGTACTTC

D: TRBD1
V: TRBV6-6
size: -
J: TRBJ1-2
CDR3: CASSQGQGSYGYTF
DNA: TGTGCCAGCAGCCAAGGACAGGGCTCATATGGCTACACCTTC

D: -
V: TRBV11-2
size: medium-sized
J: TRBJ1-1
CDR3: CASSLENTEAFF
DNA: TGTGCCAGCAGCTTAGAGAACACTGAAGCTTTCTTT

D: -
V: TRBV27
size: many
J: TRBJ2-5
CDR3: CASKAYAYQETQYF
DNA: TGTGCCAGCAAGGCCTACGCGTACCAAGAGACCCAGTACTTC

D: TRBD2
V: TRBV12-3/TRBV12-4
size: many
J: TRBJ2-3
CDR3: CASSSTSGGTDTQYF
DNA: TGTGCCAGCAGCTCGACTAGCGGGGGCACAGATACGCAGTATTTT

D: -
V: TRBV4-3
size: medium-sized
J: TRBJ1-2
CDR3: CASSQSGQSNYGYTF
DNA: TGCGCCAGCAGCCAGAGCGGACAGTCAAACTATGGCTACACCTTC

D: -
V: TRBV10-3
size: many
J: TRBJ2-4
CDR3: CAISTGDSYIQYF
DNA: TGTGCCATCAGTACGGGGGACAGCTACATTCAGTACTTC

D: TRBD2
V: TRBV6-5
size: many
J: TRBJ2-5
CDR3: CASSYGASGPSLQETQYF
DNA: TGTGCCAGCAGCTACGGGGCTAGCGGGCCAAGCTTGCAAGAGACCCAGTACTTC

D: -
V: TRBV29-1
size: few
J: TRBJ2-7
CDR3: CSVYDYEQYF
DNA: TGCAGCGTCTATGACTACGAGCAGTACTTC

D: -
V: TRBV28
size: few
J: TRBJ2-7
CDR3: CASRPGQNIYEQYF
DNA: TGTGCCAGCAGGCCTGGACAAAATATCTACGAGCAGTACTTC

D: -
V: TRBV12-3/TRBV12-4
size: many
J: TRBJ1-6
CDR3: CASSLPSGGGDKHSPLHF
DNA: TGTGCCAGCAGTTTGCCATCCGGGGGAGGAGATAAGCATTCACCCCTCCACTTT

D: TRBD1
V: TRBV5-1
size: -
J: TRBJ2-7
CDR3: CASSPDRVLDEQYF
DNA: TGCGCCAGCAGCCCAGACAGGGTCTTGGACGAGCAGTACTTC

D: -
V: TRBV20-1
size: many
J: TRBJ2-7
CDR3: CSARDSEVTYEQYF
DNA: TGCAGTGCTAGAGATTCTGAAGTCACGTACGAGCAGTACTTC

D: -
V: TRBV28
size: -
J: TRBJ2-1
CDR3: CASSLWGSNEQFF
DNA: TGTGCCAGCAGTTTGTGGGGAAGCAATGAGCAGTTCTTC

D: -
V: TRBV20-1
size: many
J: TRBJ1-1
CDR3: CSALTTNTEAFF
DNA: TGCAGTGCTCTGACTACGAACACTGAAGCTTTCTTT

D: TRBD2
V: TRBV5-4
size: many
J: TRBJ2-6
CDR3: CASSPLGGGGANVLTF
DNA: TGTGCCAGCAGCCCCCTCGGGGGAGGGGGGGCCAACGTCCTGACTTTC

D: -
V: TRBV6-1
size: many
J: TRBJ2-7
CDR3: CASSEVHGFPYEQYF
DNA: TGTGCCAGCAGTGAAGTTCATGGGTTCCCCTACGAGCAGTACTTC

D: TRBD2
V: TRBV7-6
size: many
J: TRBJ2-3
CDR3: CASSPRLAEGTDTQYF
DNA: TGTGCCAGCAGCCCCCGACTAGCGGAAGGCACAGATACGCAGTATTTT

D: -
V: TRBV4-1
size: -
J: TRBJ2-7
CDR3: CASSQEITGPRREQYF
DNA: TGCGCCAGCAGCCAAGAAATAACCGGGCCTCGCCGCGAGCAGTACTTC

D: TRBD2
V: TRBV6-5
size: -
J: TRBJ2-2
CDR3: CASSRGPRGDTGELFF
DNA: TGTGCCAGCAGTCGCGGGCCCCGGGGGGACACCGGGGAGCTGTTTTTT

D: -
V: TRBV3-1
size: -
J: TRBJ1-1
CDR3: CASSHLRETEAFF
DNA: TGTGCCAGCAGCCACCTGAGGGAAACTGAAGCTTTCTTT

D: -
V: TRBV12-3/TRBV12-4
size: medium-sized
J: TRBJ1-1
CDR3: CASTWGQLNTEAFF
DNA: TGTGCCAGCACCTGGGGGCAGTTGAACACTGAAGCTTTCTTT

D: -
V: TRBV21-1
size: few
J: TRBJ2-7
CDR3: CASSFHRTGCEQYF
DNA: TGTGCCAGCAGCTTCCACCGGACGGGCTGCGAGCAGTACTTC